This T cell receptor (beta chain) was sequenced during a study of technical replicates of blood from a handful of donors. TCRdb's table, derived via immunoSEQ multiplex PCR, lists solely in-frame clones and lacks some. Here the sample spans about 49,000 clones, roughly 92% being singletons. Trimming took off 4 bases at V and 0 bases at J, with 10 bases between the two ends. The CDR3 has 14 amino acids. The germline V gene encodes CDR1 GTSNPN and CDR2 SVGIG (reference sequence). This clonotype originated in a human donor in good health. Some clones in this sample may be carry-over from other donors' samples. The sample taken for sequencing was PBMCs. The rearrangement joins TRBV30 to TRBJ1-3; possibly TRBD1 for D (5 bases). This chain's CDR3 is CAWKQARSGNTIYF. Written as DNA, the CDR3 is TGTGCCTGGAAACAGGCCCGCTCTGGAAACACCATATATTTT.